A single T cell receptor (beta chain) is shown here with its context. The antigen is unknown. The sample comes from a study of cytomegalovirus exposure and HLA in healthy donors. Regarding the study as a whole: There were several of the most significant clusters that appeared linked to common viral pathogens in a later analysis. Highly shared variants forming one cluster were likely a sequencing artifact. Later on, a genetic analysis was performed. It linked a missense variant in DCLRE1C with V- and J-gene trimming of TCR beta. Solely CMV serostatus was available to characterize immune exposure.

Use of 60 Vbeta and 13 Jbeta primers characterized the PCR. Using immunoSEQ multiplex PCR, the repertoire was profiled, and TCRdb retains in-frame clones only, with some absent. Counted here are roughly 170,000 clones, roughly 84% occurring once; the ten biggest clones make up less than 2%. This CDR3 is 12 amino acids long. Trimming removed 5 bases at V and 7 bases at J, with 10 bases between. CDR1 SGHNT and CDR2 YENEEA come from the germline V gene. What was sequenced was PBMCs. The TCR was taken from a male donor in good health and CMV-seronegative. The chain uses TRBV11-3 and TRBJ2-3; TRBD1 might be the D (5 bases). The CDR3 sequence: CASSQGTHTQYF. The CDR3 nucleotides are TGTGCCAGCAGCCAGGGCACCCATACGCAGTATTTT.